This T cell receptor beta chain was identified in a study of cytomegalovirus exposure and HLA in healthy donors. The donors formed part of the approximately 120-subject validation cohort, distinct from the roughly 700-subject first cohort. Repertoires were generated with immunoSEQ multiplex PCR, while TCRdb's copy carries only in-frame clones and drops some. The repertoire includes under 150,000 clones, around 87% of them detected once, and around 10% sits in the top ten. This CDR3 region has 13 residues. Per germline, CDR1 SQVTM and CDR2 ANQGSEA. J was trimmed by 5 bases and V by 4 bases; bases with no gene match: 4.

The sequence derives from a man younger than 30 in good health and CMV-seropositive. The chain has TRBV29-1 and TRBJ2-5; 10 nucleotides line up with TRBD2. The sample consisted of PBMCs. CDR3 DNA: TGCAGCGTTGTGAAGCGGGGGGGCGAGACCCAGTACTTC. It codes for CSVVKRGGETQYF.